The present T cell receptor beta chain was sequenced within a study of cytomegalovirus exposure and HLA in healthy donors. Looking at the study overall: A data release that came early held roughly 80 million unique TCRs from HLA-typed donors. Regarding the study as a whole: Investigators reported approximately 170 TCR beta chains as tied to cytomegalovirus.

PCR primers comprised 60 Vbeta and 13 Jbeta primers. This table comes from immunoSEQ multiplex PCR, and its TCRdb copy is limited to in-frame clones, with some not included. The data hold approximately 110,000 clones, with around four fifths observed a single time. Remarks on this clone: Its specificity is not known.

This CDR3 spans 13 amino acids. V lost 5 bases to trimming and J lost 7 bases, with 12 bases between them. The V gene's germline CDR1 is SGHRS and CDR2 YFSETQ. This TCR was recovered from a man aged 30 to 45 in good health and CMV-seronegative. The chain links TRBV5-1 to TRBJ1-4; no firm D call. Sequencing was carried out using PBMCs. CDR3 sequence (DNA): TGCGCCAGCAGAACCTCTCCGCGTGAAAAACTGTTTTTT. Amino acids: CASRTSPREKLFF. Full variable domain (outside the CDR3, taken from reference TRBV5-1 and TRBJ1-4): KAGVTQTPRYLIKTRGQQVTLSCSPISGHRSVSWYQQTPGQGLQFLFEYFSETQRNKGNFPGRFSGRQFSNSRSEMNVSTLELGDSALYLCASRTSPREKLFFGSGTQLSVL.